These 20 T cell receptor beta chains were all obtained from the same sample, sequenced in a study of graft-versus-host responses after intestinal transplantation. No cognate antigen is known for these TCRs. Assay used: immunoSEQ multiplex PCR; TCRdb lists only in-frame clones, some missing. Of about 96,000 clones listed, roughly 90% were seen once; the top ten hold roughly 0.15%. This specimen was unstimulated CD4+ T cells sorted from spleen or lymph node cells, taken before intestinal transplant. These receptors were obtained from a human donor who received an intestinal transplant.

The chain links TRBV29-1 to TRBJ1-2, with D possibly being TRBD1 (6 bases). V gave up 3 bases and J gave up 7 bases, with 15 bases separating them. Germline V gene sequence: CDR1 SQVTM, CDR2 ANQGSEA. The CDR3 totals 13 residues. The DNA for the CDR3 is TGCAGCGTTGACCCGAGGGGGTCCCCTGGCTACACCTTC. This codes for CSVDPRGSPGYTF.

As DNA, the CDR3 is TGTGCCAGCCATCAGGACAGGGTGAACACCATATATTTT. Its translation is CASHQDRVNTIYF. The rearrangement joins TRBV6-5 to TRBJ1-3; 8 bases map to TRBD1. CDR1 MNHEY and CDR2 SVGAGI come from the germline V gene. The CDR3 loop spans 13 amino acids. V dropped 8 bases and J dropped 7; count of bases not matched to a gene: 7.

The rearrangement links TRBV2 to TRBJ2-1; D unresolved. V gave up 1 base and J gave up 0 bases, with 7 bases separating them. The CDR3 is 15 amino acids. Germline CDR1 and CDR2: SNHLY and FYNNEI. The CDR3 DNA reads TGTGCCAGCAGTGAAGTTGCGAGCTCCTACAATGAGCAGTTCTTC. Amino acid sequence: CASSEVASSYNEQFF.

The V gene is TRBV29-1, the J gene TRBJ2-1, with D uncertain. The germline V gene has CDR1 SQVTM and CDR2 ANQGSEA. Trimming shortened V by 4 bases and J by 0 bases, and 10 bases separated the two germline ends. This CDR3 is built from 14 residues. The DNA of the CDR3 is TGCAGCGTTGCGAGGCCGAGCTCCTACAATGAGCAGTTCTTC. This gives the protein CSVARPSSYNEQFF.

The V call is TRBV28, the J call TRBJ1-1, with 12 bases matching TRBD1. With V trimmed by 6 bases and J by 6 bases, 8 bases remained unmatched. The CDR3 consists of 15 residues. Germline CDR1 is MDHEN and CDR2 is SYDVKM. The CDR3 nucleotides are TGTGCCAGCAGCCTCCTGGGACAGGGGGCATCTGAAGCTTTCTTT. Its protein is CASSLLGQGASEAFF. Using reference TRBV28 and TRBJ1-1 for the parts outside the CDR3, the full variable domain is DVKVTQSSRYLVKRTGEKVFLECVQDMDHENMFWYRQDPGLGLRLIYFSYDVKMKEKGDIPEGYSVSREKKERFSLILESASTNQTSMYLCASSLLGQGASEAFFGQGTRLTVV.

V gene TRBV6-1 combines with J gene TRBJ1-4; the D gene is possibly TRBD1 (5 bases). Germline V gene lookup returns CDR1 MNHNS and CDR2 SASEGT. This CDR3 is 15 amino acids long. V lost 3 bases to trimming and J lost 7 bases, with 15 bases between them. The CDR3 spells CASSENRLWSEKLFF. CDR3 nucleotide sequence: TGTGCCAGCAGTGAGAACAGGCTCTGGAGTGAAAAACTGTTTTTT.

This clone was detected once. The V call is TRBV28, the J call TRBJ2-1; D may be TRBD1 (6 bases). Germline assignment: CDR1 MDHEN and CDR2 SYDVKM. Trimming took 6 bases from V and 6 from J, leaving 18 bases between them. This CDR3 has 15 residues. CDR3 nucleotide sequence: TGTGCCAGCAGCTATTCACAGGGAATTAGCAATGAGCAGTTCTTC. The encoded protein is CASSYSQGISNEQFF.

The genes are TRBV5-4 and TRBJ2-3; 7 bases are a match to TRBD1. Trimming cost V 3 bases and J 2 bases; bases outside gene matches: 6. The CDR3 extends over 15 amino acids. Germline CDR1 is SGHNT and CDR2 is YYREEE (reference sequence). CDR3 region: CASSYRQGITDTQYF. CDR3 DNA: TGTGCCAGCAGCTACAGACAGGGAATCACAGATACGCAGTATTTT. Looking up the rest from reference TRBV5-4 and TRBJ2-3 gives the full variable domain: ETGVTQSPTHLIKTRGQQVTLRCSSQSGHNTVSWYQQALGQGPQFIFQYYREEENGRGNFPPRFSGLQFPNYSSELNVNALELDDSALYLCASSYRQGITDTQYFGPGTRLTVL.

The V and J genes are TRBV5-8 and TRBJ2-3; possible D gene TRBD2, 5 bases. Trimming took off 0 bases at V and 2 bases at J, with 10 bases between the two ends. The CDR3 covers 15 residues. Germline CDR1 reads SGHTS; CDR2 reads YDEGEE. CDR3 sequence reads: CASSLGLAYTDTQYF. In DNA, the CDR3 is TGTGCCAGCAGCTTGGGCCTAGCCTACACAGATACGCAGTATTTT.

This clone was seen once. The chain combines TRBV5-1 with TRBJ2-5; a weak D match, TRBD1 (6 bases). This CDR3 contains 14 residues. V was clipped by 4 bases and J by 2 bases, with 12 bases between them. From germline, CDR1 is SGHRS and CDR2 YFSETQ. The CDR3 DNA is TGCGCCAGCAGCGCGAGGACAGTTCAAGAGACCCAGTACTTC. Translation: CASSARTVQETQYF.

V gene TRBV7-2 combines with J gene TRBJ1-1; D is possibly TRBD1 (5 bases). This CDR3 comprises 15 residues. Germline CDR1 and CDR2: SGHTA and FQGNSA. Trimming took 1 base from V and 2 from J, leaving 11 bases between them. As DNA, the CDR3 is TGTGCCAGCAGCTTAGAAGACAGAGGTAACACTGAAGCTTTCTTT. Translation gives CASSLEDRGNTEAFF.

The rearrangement joins TRBV5-1 to TRBJ1-1; TRBD1 aligns across 7 bases. The CDR3 runs 14 residues. Germline V CDR1 and CDR2: SGHRS, YFSETQ. The V segment lost 4 bases and the J segment 3 bases; nucleotides outside the gene matches: 6. CDR3: CASSPGQEYTEAFF. As DNA, the CDR3 is TGCGCCAGCAGCCCTGGACAGGAGTACACTGAAGCTTTCTTT.

This sequence joins TRBV5-1 and TRBJ2-4, with 7 bases aligning to TRBD1. The length of the CDR3 is 16 residues. Germline values: CDR1 SGHRS, CDR2 YFSETQ. Losses at the gene ends were 0 bases for V and 2 bases for J; bases not matched to a gene: 5. The DNA of the CDR3 is TGCGCCAGCAGCTTGGGGGACAGCCTCTCCAAAAACATTCAGTACTTC. It specifies CASSLGDSLSKNIQYF.

The rearrangement links TRBV6-1 to TRBJ1-1, with a tentative D call TRBD1 (5 bases). Germline assignment: CDR1 MNHNS and CDR2 SASEGT. The CDR3 extends over 11 amino acids. Trimming stripped 6 bases from V and 11 bases from J, with 13 bases between. The CDR3 here is CASSGAGLAFF. The CDR3 DNA reads as TGTGCCAGCAGCGGCGCGGGGCTGGCTTTCTTT.

This sequence joins TRBV5-1 and TRBJ2-7; D remains unclear. The length of the CDR3 is 16 residues. Per the germline V gene, CDR1 is SGHRS and CDR2 is YFSETQ. V gave up 0 bases and J gave up 5 bases, with 18 bases separating them. This chain's CDR3 is CASSLGVTLYGNEQYF. CDR3 nucleotides: TGCGCCAGCAGCTTGGGCGTGACTCTCTACGGCAACGAGCAGTACTTC.

In its sample, this clone was seen a few times. The chain has TRBV5-1 and TRBJ1-2; possibly TRBD1 for D (6 bases). V lost 5 bases and J 4 bases, leaving 18 bases between the germline ends. This CDR3 has 15 amino acids. The V gene's germline CDR1 is SGHRS and CDR2 YFSETQ. CDR3 sequence: CASRLFGGRPYGYTF. The CDR3 DNA follows: TGCGCCAGCAGACTCTTCGGGGGGCGCCCCTATGGCTACACCTTC.

The chain is built from TRBV11-3 and TRBJ2-2, with 7 bases fitting TRBD1. Per the germline V gene, CDR1 is SGHNT and CDR2 is YENEEA. There are 15 residues in the CDR3. J lost 6 bases, V lost 5 bases, and 9 bases had no gene match. This chain's CDR3 is CASSARGRSAGELFF. In DNA form, the CDR3 reads TGTGCCAGCAGCGCGAGGGGGCGCTCCGCCGGGGAGCTGTTTTTT.

The CDR3 spells CASSYWHTQETQYF. CDR3 nucleotides: TGTGCCAGCAGTTATTGGCATACGCAAGAGACCCAGTACTTC. The chain carries TRBV6-5 and TRBJ2-5, with unresolved D. Trimming took 3 bases from V and 2 from J, leaving 10 bases between them. The CDR3 contains 14 residues. CDR1 is MNHEY, CDR2 SVGAGI, per germline.

Here the CDR3 DNA reads TGTGCCAGCAGTCCCCGACTAGCGGTAGCCAATGAGCAGTTCTTC. This encodes CASSPRLAVANEQFF. V usage is TRBV27 and J usage is TRBJ2-1; 9 positions match TRBD2. This CDR3 has 15 residues. Germline values: CDR1 MNHEY, CDR2 SMNVEV (reference sequence). With V trimmed by 5 bases and J by 6 bases, 8 bases remained unmatched.

This clone was counted only a few times. This rearrangement joins TRBV9 to TRBJ1-6; 10 nucleotides agree with TRBD1. The V and J ends lost 3 bases and 10 bases, in that order; junction bases with no gene match: 7. Germline values: CDR1 SGDLS, CDR2 YYNGEE. There are 15 residues in the CDR3. The chain's CDR3 is CASSGGDRGSSPLHF. CDR3 nucleotide sequence: TGTGCCAGCAGCGGTGGGGACAGGGGTAGCTCACCCCTCCACTTT.